The 25 T cell receptor beta chains below all came from one sample that was sequenced in a study of blood T cells in healthy people across ages. A second PCR, run for roughly 6 to 11 cycles, used a sample-barcoded 5' primer plus a J-beta primer mix. TCRdb reanalysed the 5' RACE reads using MiXCR and keeps one entry per CDR3 protein. The table has about 1 million distinct CDR3 sequences, roughly 45% seen once. Material for sequencing was blood. The receptors were sampled from an older woman in good health.

This chain's CDR3 is CASSSNPTETQYF. The CDR3 DNA is TGTGCCAGCAGTTCGAACCCCACGGAGACCCAGTACTTC. The rearrangement uses TRBV12-3 or TRBV12-4 and TRBJ2-5; D is unclear. The V and J ends lost 4 bases and 5 bases respectively, with 11 bases between them. The CDR3 consists of 13 residues.

This clonotype was recorded at least ten times. The chain is built from TRBV12-3 or TRBV12-4 and TRBJ2-7; D possibly matches TRBD1 or TRBD2 (5 bases each). This CDR3 has 14 amino acids. Trimming took 5 bases from V and 2 from J, leaving 13 bases between them. CDR3 nucleotide sequence: TGTGCCAGCAGTCTAAACGGGGCGGCCTACGAGCAGTACTTC. This encodes CASSLNGAAYEQYF.

The CDR3, as DNA: TGTGCCAGCAGCCTGGACAGTACTTCCTACAATGAGCAGTTCTTC. Its protein is CASSLDSTSYNEQFF. This rearrangement joins TRBV9 to TRBJ2-1; maybe TRBD1 (6 bases). The CDR3 sequence is 15 residues long. Deletions cut 4 bases from V and 1 base from J, with 12 bases between. The germline CDR1 and CDR2 sequences are SGDLS and YYNGEE.

The rearrangement links TRBV6-2 or TRBV6-3 to TRBJ1-1; D uncertain. In germline, CDR1 is MNHEY, CDR2 SVGEGT. V gave up 6 bases and J gave up 0 bases, with 17 bases separating them. CDR3 size: 16 residues. For the CDR3, the DNA is TGTGCCAGCAGGGATCCTCCCGGGAGCATGAACACTGAAGCTTTCTTT. Translating gives CASRDPPGSMNTEAFF.

At least ten counts were recorded for this clonotype. A read error may be the cause here, since a much bigger clone is one base away. This chain connects TRBV28 to TRBJ2-1, with D perhaps matching TRBD2 (5 bases). The CDR3 is 14 amino acids. Trimming removed 3 bases at V and 7 bases at J, with 13 bases between. Germline V CDR1 and CDR2: MDHEN, SYDVKM. Written as DNA, the CDR3 is TGTGCCAGCAGTTTCGGAGCAGAGGGAAATGAGCAGTTCTTC. Residues: CASSFGAEGNEQFF.

This clonotype was seen once. The V gene is TRBV24-1, the J gene TRBJ2-3, with 7 bases that match TRBD1. CDR3 length: 15 amino acids. V lost 1 base, J lost 2 bases, and 2 bases stayed unmatched. The germline V gene encodes CDR1 KGHDR and CDR2 SFDVKD. The CDR3: CATSDLGTDTDTQYF. The CDR3 DNA sequence: TGTGCCACCAGTGATTTAGGGACAGACACAGATACGCAGTATTTT.

This clonotype was seen only a few times. The rearrangement joins TRBV15 to TRBJ2-4; D gene unclear. The last part of the DNA fits TRBJ2-7 better; the J call may be wrong. There are 11 residues in the CDR3. Germline-derived CDR1 and CDR2 are LNHNV and YYDKDF (reference sequence). The CDR3 DNA reads TGTGCCACCAGCGGCGGCCTCGAGCAGTACTTC. Its protein is CATSGGLEQYF.

The chain couples TRBV11-2 to TRBJ2-7; 10 bases line up with TRBD1. With 8 bases clipped from V and 4 bases from J, the junction kept 8 bases outside the gene matches. The V gene's germline CDR1 is SGHAT and CDR2 FQNNGV. The CDR3 is made up of 14 amino acids. The CDR3 bases are TGTGCCAGCCAGACGACAGGGGGCTGGTACGAGCAGTACTTC. It is translated as CASQTTGGWYEQYF.

This clonotype was counted a few times. The rearrangement joins TRBV4-2 to TRBJ2-7; D remains unclear. The ends were cut back, 0 bases at V and 6 bases at J, with 15 bases in the middle. The germline gives CDR1 LGHNA, CDR2 YNFKEQ. The CDR3 sequence is 15 residues long. The CDR3 here is CASSQDIRSWGEQYF. The CDR3 DNA is TGTGCCAGCAGCCAAGATATCCGAAGCTGGGGCGAGCAGTACTTC.

The rearrangement joins TRBV10-3 to TRBJ2-2; unclear D gene. Germline-derived CDR1 and CDR2 are ENHRY and SYGVKD. V was pared by 4 bases and J by 7 bases, with 7 bases between. This CDR3 comprises 12 residues. DNA of the CDR3: TGTGCCATCAGTGCAGGCTTCGGGGAGCTGTTTTTT. This codes for CAISAGFGELFF.

This clonotype has a handful of counts. The chain employs TRBV3-1 and TRBJ2-1; D not certain. V lost 0 bases to trimming and J lost 3 bases, with 12 bases between them. Per the germline V gene, CDR1 is LGHDT and CDR2 is YNNKEL (reference sequence). The CDR3 length is 16 residues. CDR3 sequence (DNA): TGTGCCAGCAGCCAAGAGCTTAATAGATTCTACAATGAGCAGTTCTTC. Translating gives CASSQELNRFYNEQFF.

This sequence joins TRBV5-1 and TRBJ2-5; 12 positions match TRBD2. Germline lookup yields CDR1 SGHRS and CDR2 YFSETQ. V lost 4 bases to trimming and J lost 7 bases; unmatched junction nucleotides: 14. This CDR3 contains 17 residues. The CDR3 region is CASSPGLAGKGRGTQYF. CDR3 in DNA: TGCGCCAGCAGCCCCGGACTAGCGGGAAAGGGACGGGGGACCCAGTACTTC.

This clonotype was observed a handful of times. This chain links TRBV11-2 with TRBJ2-5; tentatively, D is TRBD1 (6 bases). Germline CDR1 is SGHAT and CDR2 is FQNNGV. Trimming pared 2 bases from V and 2 bases from J, leaving 18 bases between. CDR3 length: 17 residues. Here the CDR3 reads CASSLPSTGYRQETQYF. The CDR3 DNA sequence: TGTGCCAGCAGCTTACCCTCTACAGGGTATCGGCAAGAGACCCAGTACTTC.

This clonotype was seen a handful of times. This CDR3 is CSAILAGRPYEQYF. CDR3 bases: TGCAGTGCCATACTAGCGGGCCGTCCCTACGAGCAGTACTTC. The chain carries TRBV20-1 and TRBJ2-7; 9 bases fit TRBD2. The CDR3 is 14 amino acids. V trimming: 6 bases; J trimming: 2 bases; junction bases outside the gene matches: 8. Looked up from germline, CDR1 is DFQATT and CDR2 is SNEGSKA (reference sequence).

The chain carries TRBV3-1 and TRBJ2-4; TRBD1 aligns across 8 bases. Losses at the gene ends were 8 bases for V and 6 bases for J; bases not matched to a gene: 6. CDR3 length: 13 residues. CDR1 is LGHDT, CDR2 YNNKEL, per germline (reference sequence). CDR3: CASQPQGGNIQYF. The CDR3, as DNA: TGTGCCAGCCAACCACAGGGGGGAAACATTCAGTACTTC.

The table lists this clonotype with a few counts. This chain links TRBV3-1 with TRBJ2-1; no definite D call. CDR3 size: 13 residues. Germline CDR1 and CDR2: LGHDT and YNNKEL (reference sequence). V gave up 0 bases and J gave up 2 bases, with 2 bases separating them. In DNA form, the CDR3 reads TGTGCCAGCAGCCAAGAGACCTACAATGAGCAGTTCTTC. Its protein product is CASSQETYNEQFF.

The J gene is TRBJ2-1, the V gene TRBV11-2, with TRBD1 matching over 7 bases. Looked up from germline, CDR1 is SGHAT and CDR2 is FQNNGV. This CDR3 is 17 amino acids long. The ends lost 0 bases at V and 4 bases at J; junction bases unmatched: 9. Here the CDR3 DNA reads TGTGCCAGCAGCTTAGAGCCGACAGGGTACCTTTACAATGAGCAGTTCTTC. Encoded protein: CASSLEPTGYLYNEQFF.

The chain combines TRBV5-1 with TRBJ1-4, with D maybe TRBD1 (6 bases). The length of the CDR3 is 18 residues. CDR1 is SGHRS and CDR2 is YFSETQ in the germline V gene. Trimming stripped 4 bases from V and 3 bases from J, with 22 bases between. CDR3 in DNA: TGCGCCAGCAGCCCAGAGCCCGGGGGGCGCACGGCTAATGAAAAACTGTTTTTT. Protein sequence: CASSPEPGGRTANEKLFF.

There are a few counts of this clonotype. The V gene is TRBV5-6, the J gene TRBJ2-7; D is unclear. CDR1 and CDR2 from the germline V gene are SGHDT and YYEEEE. V was trimmed by 1 base and J by 7 bases, leaving 15 bases between them. This CDR3 is built from 14 residues. CDR3 sequence reads: CASSLRAEIREQYF. In DNA form, the CDR3 reads TGTGCCAGCAGCTTGCGGGCAGAAATACGGGAGCAGTACTTC.

The rearrangement uses TRBV20-1 and TRBJ2-5, with TRBD2 matching over 7 bases. The J call may be wrong; the DNA end is better matched by TRBJ2-7. Germline loops: CDR1 DFQATT, CDR2 SNEGSKA (reference sequence). This CDR3 is built from 17 residues. This chain's CDR3 is CSARDGGGRLALYEQYF. CDR3 nucleotides: TGCAGTGCTAGAGATGGAGGCGGGAGACTAGCACTTTACGAGCAGTACTTC.

J is TRBJ2-6 and V is TRBV24-1; D might be TRBD1 (5 bases). CDR1 is KGHDR and CDR2 is SFDVKD in the germline V gene. The CDR3 runs to 19 residues. The germline V and J ends were trimmed by 2 bases and 0 bases, with 16 bases remaining between them. Here the CDR3 DNA reads TGTGCCACCAGTGATTGGACACCTACTACCGACTCTGGGGCCAACGTCCTGACTTTC. This codes for CATSDWTPTTDSGANVLTF.

The V gene is TRBV6-1, the J gene TRBJ2-1; D not certain. V lost 1 base, J lost 6 bases, and 13 bases lay in between. Germline assignment: CDR1 MNHNS and CDR2 SASEGT. The CDR3 loop spans 15 amino acids. CDR3 coding DNA: TGTGCCAGCAGTGAAGGTTGGGCAGCCCCCAATGAGCAGTTCTTC. This sequence encodes CASSEGWAAPNEQFF.

This clonotype showed up just a few times. The rearrangement links TRBV29-1 to TRBJ1-1; a possible D gene is TRBD1 (5 bases). CDR3 length: 14 amino acids. The V gene lost 1 base and the J gene lost 6 bases, with 15 bases spanning the gap. The germline V gene has CDR1 SQVTM and CDR2 ANQGSEA. CDR3 nucleotides: TGCAGCGTTGAAGTGCGGCAGGGAGGGTCTGAAGCTTTCTTT. Amino acids: CSVEVRQGGSEAFF.

The chain combines TRBV5-1 with TRBJ1-1; D not resolved. The CDR3 loop spans 13 amino acids. Germline V lookup: CDR1 SGHRS, CDR2 YFSETQ. Trimming pared 0 bases from V and 5 bases from J, leaving 8 bases between. For the CDR3, the DNA is TGCGCCAGCAGCTTGGGTAGTCAGACTGAAGCTTTCTTT. Protein: CASSLGSQTEAFF.

This clonotype showed up just a few times. V gene TRBV4-2 combines with J gene TRBJ2-7; TRBD2 matches 12 bases. V trimming: 4 bases; J trimming: 0 bases; junction bases outside the gene matches: 10. The CDR3 has 18 residues. The V gene's germline CDR1 is LGHNA and CDR2 YNFKEQ. CDR3 sequence (DNA): TGTGCCAGCAGCCCCCTAGCGGGAGGGGATCAACCCTCCTACGAGCAGTACTTC. Translating it yields CASSPLAGGDQPSYEQYF.